This TCR beta chain was recovered during a study of cytomegalovirus exposure and HLA in healthy donors. Study-level information: According to later analysis, the same platform produced the roughly 120 validation and several hundred first-cohort repertoires.

Clones were read by immunoSEQ multiplex PCR, and TCRdb kept only the in-frame ones, dropping some. The profile covers 300,000 or so clones, with roughly 90% appearing a single time and more than 0.95% taken by the ten largest. Worth noting for this clone: What it recognizes is unknown.

Study outcomes and limitations: TCR beta chains numbering 164 were designated cytomegalovirus-associated.

Donors came from a validation cohort of some 110 subjects, distinct from the first 666-subject cohort. The receptor was isolated from a man aged 30 to 39 in good health and CMV-seronegative. What was sequenced was PBMCs.

CDR3 sequence (DNA): TGTGCCAGCAGAGGCCCCGGGACAGGGGCTTTCAACGAGCAGTACTTC. It codes for CASRGPGTGAFNEQYF. The V call is TRBV2, the J call TRBJ2-7; 10 positions match TRBD1. CDR1 is SNHLY and CDR2 is FYNNEI in the germline V gene. V trimming: 6 bases; J trimming: 5 bases; junction bases outside the gene matches: 13. This CDR3 is 16 amino acids long. Complete variable domain (other parts from reference TRBV2 and TRBJ2-7): EPEVTQTPSHQVTQMGQEVILRCVPISNHLYFYWYRQILGQKVEFLVSFYNNEISEKSEIFDDQFSVERPDGSNFTLKIRSTKLEDSAMYFCASRGPGTGAFNEQYFGPGTRLTVT.